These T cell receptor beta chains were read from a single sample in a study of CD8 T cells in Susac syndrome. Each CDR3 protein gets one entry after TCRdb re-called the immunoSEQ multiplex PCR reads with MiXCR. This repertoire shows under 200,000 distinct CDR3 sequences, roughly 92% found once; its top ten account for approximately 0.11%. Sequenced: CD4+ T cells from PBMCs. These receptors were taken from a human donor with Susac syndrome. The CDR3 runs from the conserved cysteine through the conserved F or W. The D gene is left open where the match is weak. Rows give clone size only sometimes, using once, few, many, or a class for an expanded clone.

CASSETSGGPLNTGELFF TGTGCCAGCAGTGAGACTAGCGGGGGGCCCTTGAACACCGGGGAGCTGTTTTTT TRBD2 TRBJ2-2 . TRBV6-1
CATSQRQGAVQETQYF TGTGCCACCAGCCAGCGACAGGGGGCCGTCCAAGAGACCCAGTACTTC TRBD1 TRBJ2-5 . TRBV15
CASSLKDRFPGANVLTF TGTGCCAGCAGCTTAAAAGACCGGTTCCCTGGGGCCAACGTCCTGACTTTC . TRBJ2-6 . TRBV5-5
CASSQGLQGARGTDTQYF TGCGCCAGCAGCCAGGGGCTACAGGGGGCGCGAGGCACAGATACGCAGTATTTT TRBD1 TRBJ2-3 . TRBV4-3
CASSLSGMGRNYEQYF TGTGCCAGCAGCTTATCTGGTATGGGGCGGAACTACGAGCAGTACTTC . TRBJ2-7 once TRBV13
CASSEETGRIYYEQYF TGTGCCAGCAGTGAAGAGACCGGCAGGATATACTACGAGCAGTACTTC . TRBJ2-7 once TRBV2
CATSRDYGGYGYTF TGTGCCACCAGCAGAGATTATGGGGGCTATGGCTACACCTTC . TRBJ1-2 . TRBV15
CASTWDGSSYEQYF TGTGCCAGCACTTGGGACGGTAGCTCCTACGAGCAGTACTTC . TRBJ2-7 . TRBV12-3/TRBV12-4
CSAGLTGTNQPQHF TGCAGTGCCGGGCTGACAGGGACCAATCAGCCCCAGCATTTT TRBD1 TRBJ1-5 . TRBV20-1
CAWSVQGDYNSPLHF TGTGCCTGGAGTGTACAGGGTGACTATAATTCACCCCTCCACTTT . TRBJ1-6 . TRBV30
CSARDRGPEAFF TGCAGTGCTAGAGACAGGGGGCCTGAAGCTTTCTTT TRBD1 TRBJ1-1 . TRBV20-1
CASSEGNNQPQHF TGTGCCAGCAGTGAGGGAAACAATCAGCCCCAGCATTTT . TRBJ1-5 . TRBV6-2/TRBV6-3
CASSFLAGPNSPLHF TGTGCCAGCAGCTTTTTAGCAGGGCCGAATTCACCCCTCCACTTT . TRBJ1-6 . TRBV7-2
CSVEDLARFYNEQFF TGCAGCGTTGAAGATCTTGCCAGGTTTTACAATGAGCAGTTCTTC . TRBJ2-1 . TRBV29-1
CSVVGDQSYGYTF TGCAGCGTTGTGGGGGACCAGTCCTATGGCTACACCTTC . TRBJ1-2 . TRBV29-1
CASRRSSDGYTF TGTGCCAGCAGGCGGAGTAGCGATGGCTACACCTTC . TRBJ1-2 few TRBV6-1
CSVYTFEETQYF TGCAGCGTTTATACTTTCGAAGAGACCCAGTACTTC . TRBJ2-5 . TRBV29-1
CASSAGDTRVYNEQFF TGTGCCAGCAGCGCAGGGGACACGCGAGTTTACAATGAGCAGTTCTTC . TRBJ2-1 . TRBV9
CASSLQPQGEAFF TGTGCCAGCAGCTTACAACCCCAGGGTGAAGCTTTCTTT . TRBJ1-1 . TRBV7-2
CASNNRGDTEAFF TGTGCCAGCAACAACAGGGGGGACACTGAAGCTTTCTTT TRBD1 TRBJ1-1 . TRBV6-2/TRBV6-3
CASSPGREGQPQHF TGTGCCAGCAGCCCCGGGAGGGAGGGTCAGCCCCAGCATTTT . TRBJ1-5 . TRBV9
CAIPQRTGKVWASSIGYGYTF TGTGCCATCCCTCAGAGGACAGGGAAAGTATGGGCGAGTAGTATCGGCTATGGCTACACCTTC TRBD1 TRBJ1-2 . TRBV19
CSARGGGSNQPQHF TGCAGTGCCCGAGGGGGGGGGAGCAATCAGCCCCAGCATTTT . TRBJ1-5 . TRBV20-1
CASSSGPALRETQYF TGTGCCAGCAGCTCCGGGCCGGCCTTGAGGGAGACCCAGTACTTC . TRBJ2-5 . TRBV7-2
CASGRDSPLHF TGTGCCAGCGGCAGGGACTCACCCCTCCACTTT . TRBJ1-6 few TRBV7-9
CASDRGSYEQYF TGTGCCAGCGACAGGGGGAGCTACGAGCAGTACTTC TRBD1 TRBJ2-7 . TRBV5-6
CASRSRRNTIYF TGTGCCAGCAGATCACGCAGAAACACCATATATTTT . TRBJ1-3 . TRBV6-5
CATSNQAGSYNEQFF TGTGCCACCAGCAACCAGGCAGGCTCCTACAATGAGCAGTTCTTC . TRBJ2-1 . TRBV15
CSVVEGPNTGELFF TGCAGCGTTGTAGAGGGCCCGAACACCGGGGAGCTGTTTTTT . TRBJ2-2 . TRBV29-1
CATSRDSAGGTDTQYF TGTGCCACCAGCAGAGATTCGGCGGGGGGCACAGATACGCAGTATTTT TRBD2 TRBJ2-3 . TRBV15
CSADRGSGGAVETQYF TGCAGCGCCGATAGGGGAAGCGGGGGGGCCGTAGAGACCCAGTACTTC TRBD2 TRBJ2-5 . TRBV29-1
CASSQGERGYTF TGTGCCAGCAGCCAAGGGGAGAGGGGCTACACCTTC . TRBJ1-2 few TRBV3-1
CASSQDLSRGITRETQYF TGCGCCAGCAGCCAAGACCTGTCGAGGGGGATAACAAGAGAGACCCAGTACTTC . TRBJ2-5 . TRBV4-1
CASRLGQGAATNEKLFF TGCGCCAGCAGACTGGGACAGGGAGCTGCAACTAATGAAAAACTGTTTTTT TRBD1 TRBJ1-4 . TRBV5-1
CSATSSGTAYEQYF TGCAGTGCCACCAGCTCCGGGACAGCCTACGAGCAGTACTTC TRBD1 TRBJ2-7 . TRBV20-1
CASTVMGALNSYEQYF TGTGCCAGCACCGTTATGGGGGCCCTGAACTCCTACGAGCAGTACTTC . TRBJ2-7 . TRBV12-3/TRBV12-4
CSARIDADTQYF TGCAGTGCTAGAATAGACGCAGATACGCAGTATTTT . TRBJ2-3 . TRBV20-1
CASSLGTVTYEQYF TGTGCCAGCAGCTTGGGGACAGTTACCTACGAGCAGTACTTC . TRBJ2-7 . TRBV5-4
CASSLGLAGKYNEQFF TGCGCCAGCAGCTTGGGACTAGCGGGGAAATACAATGAGCAGTTCTTC TRBD2 TRBJ2-1 . TRBV5-1
CSVVGQGAVTQYF TGCAGCGTTGTGGGACAGGGGGCGGTGACCCAGTACTTC TRBD1 TRBJ2-5 . TRBV29-1
CASSSTSARDTQYF TGTGCCAGCAGCTCCACTAGCGCCAGGGATACGCAGTATTTT TRBD2 TRBJ2-3 few TRBV11-2
CATGQENTEAFF TGTGCCACAGGACAGGAGAACACTGAAGCTTTCTTT TRBD1 TRBJ1-1 . TRBV30
CASSVGRESTDTQYF TGTGCCAGCAGCGTAGGACGTGAGAGCACAGATACGCAGTATTTT . TRBJ2-3 . TRBV9
CSVDRFNYGYTF TGCAGCGTCGACAGATTCAACTATGGCTACACCTTC . TRBJ1-2 . TRBV29-1
CASIFWAGGRVSNQPQHF TGTGCCAGCATCTTTTGGGCAGGGGGAAGGGTGAGCAATCAGCCCCAGCATTTT TRBD1 TRBJ1-5 . TRBV5-4
CASSLGGQGEGEQFF TGCGCCAGCAGCTTGGGGGGACAGGGGGAAGGTGAGCAGTTCTTC TRBD1 TRBJ2-1 . TRBV5-1
CASSLWLKDNEQFF TGTGCCAGCAGTTTGTGGCTTAAGGACAATGAGCAGTTCTTC . TRBJ2-1 . TRBV12-3/TRBV12-4
CATSGGKGNQPQHF TGTGCCACCAGCGGCGGGAAGGGCAATCAGCCCCAGCATTTT . TRBJ1-5 . TRBV15
CASSWQGADYGYTF TGTGCCAGTTCGTGGCAGGGGGCGGACTATGGCTACACCTTC TRBD1 TRBJ1-2 . TRBV2
CASSQDLFLRNTEAFF TGTGCCAGCAGCCAAGATCTCTTCCTTCGGAACACTGAAGCTTTCTTT . TRBJ1-1 . TRBV4-2
CASSFSGGALETQYF TGTGCCAGCAGCTTTAGCGGGGGGGCGTTAGAGACCCAGTACTTC TRBD2 TRBJ2-5 . TRBV7-9
CSVKTGEETQYF TGCAGCGTGAAAACAGGGGAAGAGACCCAGTACTTC TRBD1 TRBJ2-5 . TRBV29-1
CSARRARSYNEQFF TGCAGTGCTAGACGAGCTCGCTCCTACAATGAGCAGTTCTTC . TRBJ2-1 . TRBV20-1
CASSPLDGLIQYF TGTGCCAGCAGTCCCCTGGACGGATTAATTCAGTACTTC . TRBJ2-4 . TRBV6-6
CASSLEGILTEAFF TGTGCCAGCAGCTTAGAAGGCATCCTGACTGAAGCTTTCTTT . TRBJ1-1 . TRBV7-2